This entry is about one T cell receptor (beta chain). Its antigen specificity is not known. Base qualities were left out, and no much larger clone turns up one base away. This entry comes from a study of CD8 T cells in Susac syndrome (dated by TCRdb to the late 2010s). At the level of the whole study: Of the Susac syndrome patients who were sequenced, about eight were in clinical remission while roughly six had clinically active disease. At blood withdrawal, Susac syndrome patients were either therapy-naive, taking corticosteroids (in some cases with IVIg as well), or taking IVIg alone. Whether CD8+ T cell activation and differentiation in Susac syndrome was antigen driven was tested using repertoire sequencing. The study at large found these results: The study acknowledged that relatively few individuals were included in the TCR sequencing and HLA analysis. No clonal expansion was detected in the CD4+ T cell repertoire of Susac syndrome patients.

Peripheral blood CD8+ and CD4+ T cells from healthy donors, Susac syndrome patients and multiple sclerosis patients were profiled by high-throughput TCR beta sequencing. Recently defined diagnostic criteria for definite or probable disease were met by the Susac syndrome patients. CD8+ TEMRA cells were enriched by FACS, while bulk CD8+ and CD4+ T cells were purified by magnetic negative isolation. Blood was collected in EDTA tubes and processed within 24 hours, with PBMCs isolated through density gradient centrifugation. PBMCs intended for TCR sequencing were frozen in liquid nitrogen and were later thawed in a 37 degrees C water bath. The sorted or isolated CD4+, CD8+ and CD8+ TEMRA cells had a purity of 90% or higher. RNA was extracted using the RNeasy kit, and about 0.45 to 1 ug of the RNA was reverse transcribed with random hexamers. The immunoSEQ multiplex PCR assay, which covers 54 Vbeta and 13 Jbeta segments, was used to amplify TCR beta CDR3 regions. Bias from PCR amplification was corrected by using a synthetic template baseline for primer optimization and for computational correction. Per the authors' processing: Reads were annotated to V, D and J genes according to IMGT and were analyzed with immunoSEQ Analyzer, with only productive sequences retained. Clonality was computed as one minus Shannon entropy normalized by log2 of the number of productive unique sequences. For each patient and control, public and private clones were evaluated within the 100 most prevalent clones. A clone was defined as Susac-specific if it was absent from the healthy and MS cohorts, from over a thousand published viral clones and from other ImmuneACCESS disease sequences. TCRdb reran the public reads through fastp at Q25 and MiXCR, keeping productive beta chains. Each CDR3 protein gets just one entry, which takes the most common genes and DNA from the rows behind it. TCRdb assigned the V and J calls; the authors' analysis was not used. The sample table records about 120,000 distinct CDR3 sequences; roughly 95% of these occur just once. 0.13% to 0.15% of the sample is held by the ten biggest clonotypes.

The TCR was taken from a human donor with Susac syndrome. The source material was CD4+ T cells from PBMCs.

At the DNA level, the sequence is TGTGCCAGCAGCTTAGCAGCAAATAGCAATCAGCCCCAGCATTTT. Translation gives CASSLAANSNQPQHF. The V and J genes are TRBV7-2 and TRBJ1-5, with the D segment identity uncertain. Trimming costs V 0 bases and J 0 bases, and their ends lie 6 bases apart. The CDR3 measures 15 amino acids from cysteine to phenylalanine. Only CDR3 DNA is held: 45 bases, read in frame from base 1. The germline V gene specifies SGHTA as CDR1 and FQGNSA as CDR2.